This entry describes one T cell receptor (beta chain). The same CDR3 can be traced to other DNA sequences in this sample. This PCR relied on a set of 60 Vbeta primers and 13 Jbeta primers. Some clones are missing from TCRdb's copy, which holds only in-frame ones; the method was immunoSEQ multiplex PCR. The data hold 120,000 or so clones, with approximately 74% observed a single time. Germline lookup yields CDR1 SGHTA and CDR2 FQGNSA. Germline trimming cut 5 bases from V and 2 bases from J; bases unmatched to any gene: 2. The CDR3 length is 13 residues. These data belong to a study of cytomegalovirus exposure and HLA in healthy donors.

V gene TRBV7-2 combines with J gene TRBJ2-7; 8 nucleotides align to TRBD1. This clonotype was obtained from a man in his forties in good health and CMV-seropositive. Sequencing was done on a sample of PBMCs. The CDR3 here is CASSRDRTYEQYF. In DNA form, the CDR3 reads TGTGCCAGCAGCCGGGACAGGACCTACGAGCAGTACTTC.